This TCR beta chain was sequenced in a study of OX40 agonist ivuxolimab in advanced cancers. General observations from the study: Clonal expansion was seen in CD4+ and CD8+ blood T cells by week 6 at 0.1 to 3.0 mg/kg.

As concerns this clone: No antigen is known for it.

There are 15 residues in the CDR3. Germline V CDR1 and CDR2: SGHDN, FVKESK. Trimming shortened V by 0 bases and J by 2 bases, and 9 bases separated the two germline ends. Using immunoSEQ multiplex PCR, the repertoire was profiled, and TCRdb retains in-frame clones only, with some absent. The sample comprises approximately 64,000 clones, 88% of which are singletons, and under 0.75% rests with the top ten. This TCR was recovered from an adult with an advanced solid tumor such as melanoma, head and neck, liver or kidney cancer. This specimen consisted of CD4+ or CD8+ T cells sorted from blood, obtained in a trial of the OX40 agonist ivuxolimab. The V and J genes are TRBV14 and TRBJ2-3; no reliable D call. The CDR3 sequence is CASSQDKTNTDTQYF. The CDR3 DNA follows: TGTGCCAGCAGCCAAGATAAAACCAACACAGATACGCAGTATTTT.